A selection of T cell receptor beta chains follows, all from one sample in a study of T-cell memory formation after mild COVID-19. TCRdb passed the 5' RACE reads through MiXCR, listing each CDR3 protein once. The data show fewer than 110,000 distinct CDR3 sequences, about 15% seen once. The sequenced sample consisted of PBMCs or a T cell subset sorted from them (not recorded which). The receptors come from a man between 18 and 29 years old who had mild COVID-19 (a few samples of this study predate the infection). Cell type and time point are not known. Each CDR3 is given with its conserved first and last residue. The D gene is left open where the match is weak. Rows give clone size only sometimes, using once, few, many, or a class for an expanded clone.

DNA: TGCAGTGCCTGGGACAGGTTCTCTGGAAACACCATATATTTT
CDR3: CSAWDRFSGNTIYF
J: TRBJ1-3
V: TRBV20-1
D: TRBD1
size: few
length: 14

DNA: TGCGCCAGCAGCCCGAATATCGTCACTGGATACAATCAGCCCCAGCATTTT
CDR3: CASSPNIVTGYNQPQHF
J: TRBJ1-5
V: TRBV4-1
D: -
size: few
length: 17

DNA: TGCAGTGCTAGACCCTTCCTCGGGAGTACCGTCAAAAACATTCAGTACTTC
CDR3: CSARPFLGSTVKNIQYF
J: TRBJ2-4
V: TRBV20-1
D: -
size: -
length: 17

DNA: TGTGCCAGCAGCCAGACGACGGAAAGGGGAACTGAAGCTTTCTTT
CDR3: CASSQTTERGTEAFF
J: TRBJ1-1
V: TRBV3-1
D: -
size: few
length: 15

DNA: TGTGCCAGTAGTATCCGAAATTTCAGGGGAAATAGCAATCAGCCCCAGCATTTT
CDR3: CASSIRNFRGNSNQPQHF
J: TRBJ1-5
V: TRBV19
D: -
size: few
length: 18

DNA: TGTGCCAGCAGCGTAGAGGTGGGCACTGAAGCTTTCTTT
CDR3: CASSVEVGTEAFF
J: TRBJ1-1
V: TRBV9
D: -
size: -
length: 13

DNA: TGTGCCAGCAGCTTCGTCCGCCCCTACGAGCAGTACTTC
CDR3: CASSFVRPYEQYF
J: TRBJ2-7
V: TRBV7-2
D: -
size: -
length: 13

DNA: TGTGCTAGTGGCTCGATAGGGGGAACTGGAAACACCATATATTTT
CDR3: CASGSIGGTGNTIYF
J: TRBJ1-3
V: TRBV12-5
D: -
size: few
length: 15

DNA: TGTGCCAGCAGCGTAGAAGTCGGCCCTAATCAGCCCCAGCATTTT
CDR3: CASSVEVGPNQPQHF
J: TRBJ1-5
V: TRBV9
D: -
size: few
length: 15

DNA: TGTGCCAGCAGCTCCACCGGGACTAGCGGGGGGGATGGAGAGACCCAGTACTTC
CDR3: CASSSTGTSGGDGETQYF
J: TRBJ2-5
V: TRBV7-9
D: TRBD2
size: -
length: 18

DNA: TGTGCCACCAGCAGTCCCCCGGCAGATACGCAGTATTTT
CDR3: CATSSPPADTQYF
J: TRBJ2-3
V: TRBV15
D: -
size: few
length: 13

DNA: TGTGCCAGCAGCACATGGGACAGAAGTAATAGCAATCAGCCCCAGCATTTT
CDR3: CASSTWDRSNSNQPQHF
J: TRBJ1-5
V: TRBV12-3/TRBV12-4
D: TRBD1
size: -
length: 17